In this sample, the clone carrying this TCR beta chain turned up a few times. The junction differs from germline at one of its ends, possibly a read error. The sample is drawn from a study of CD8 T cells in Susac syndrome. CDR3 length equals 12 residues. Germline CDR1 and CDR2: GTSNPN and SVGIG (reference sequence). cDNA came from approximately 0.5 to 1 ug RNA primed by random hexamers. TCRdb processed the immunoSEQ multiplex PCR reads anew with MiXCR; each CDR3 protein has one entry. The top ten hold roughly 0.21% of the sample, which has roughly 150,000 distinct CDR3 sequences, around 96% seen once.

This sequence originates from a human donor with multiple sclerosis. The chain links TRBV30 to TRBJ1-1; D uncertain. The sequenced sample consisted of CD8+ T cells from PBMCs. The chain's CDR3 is CAWSGEGTEAFF. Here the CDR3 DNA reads TGTGCCTGGAGTGGGGAAGGCACTGAAGCTTTTTTT. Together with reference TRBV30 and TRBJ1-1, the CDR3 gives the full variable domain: SQTIHQWPATLVQPVGSPLSLECTVEGTSNPNLYWYRQAAGRGLQLLFYSVGIGQISSEVPQNLSASRPQDRQFILSSKKLLLSDSGFYLCAWSGEGTEAFFGQGTRLTVV.